This T cell receptor (beta chain) was captured in a study of radiation and T cells in renal cell carcinoma. Study findings and constraints: Compared with controls, irradiated tumors showed greater TCR clonality. Dominant CDR3 motifs were more common in irradiated tumors than controls. Intratumoral heterogeneity was not captured in these approximately 0.98 g regions.

In regard to this clone: Its antigen is unidentified.

CDR1 is SGHDT, CDR2 YYEEEE, per germline. The V and J ends lost 3 bases and 5 bases, in that order; junction bases with no gene match: 13. This CDR3 spans 16 amino acids. Sequenced by immunoSEQ multiplex PCR; TCRdb stores in-frame clones only, minus some. This table has around 8,600 clones, 65% appearing once. The treatment denotes: treatment-naive control, cytoreductive nephrectomy. The chain carries TRBV5-6 and TRBJ1-1; 7 bases match TRBD1. The TCR comes from a woman in her 70s with renal cell carcinoma. The source was tumor tissue, collected from a patient whose treatment was nephrectomy without radiotherapy. CDR3 nucleotides: TGTGCCAGCAGCTCCCACGCACAAGGGGGCGTTACTGAAGCTTTCTTT. Translated, it gives CASSSHAQGGVTEAFF. The whole variable domain, filled in from reference TRBV5-6 and TRBJ1-1, reads DAGVTQSPTHLIKTRGQQVTLRCSPKSGHDTVSWYQQALGQGPQFIFQYYEEEERQRGNFPDRFSGHQFPNYSSELNVNALLLGDSALYLCASSSHAQGGVTEAFFGQGTRLTVV.